This entry lists 20 T cell receptor beta chains sequenced from one sample in a study of technical replicates of blood from a few donors. Here immunoSEQ multiplex PCR was the method, and the copy in TCRdb shows in-frame clones only, minus some. The data hold tens of thousands of clones, with roughly 98% observed a single time. Sample: T cells isolated from PBMCs. The receptor source for this set is a human donor in good health.

CDR3 protein: CASSGKTSGGSSSYNEQFF. CDR3 bases: TGTGCCAGCAGTGGGAAGACTAGCGGGGGGTCTAGCTCCTACAATGAGCAGTTCTTC. J is TRBJ2-1 and V is TRBV6-4, with TRBD2 matching 13 bases. Losses at the gene ends were 4 bases for V and 0 bases for J; bases not matched to a gene: 9. The germline CDR1 and CDR2 sequences are MRHNA and SNTAGT. This CDR3 contains 19 residues.

This clone was seen once. V usage is TRBV28 and J usage is TRBJ2-7, with 7 bases aligning to TRBD1. The V gene end was trimmed by 5 bases and the J gene end by 3 bases; junction bases not matched to a gene: 7. Germline V gene sequence: CDR1 MDHEN, CDR2 SYDVKM. The CDR3 sequence is 14 residues long. The CDR3 DNA follows: TGTGCCAGCAGTCCCGTGGGACAGATCTACGAGCAGTACTTC. It yields the protein CASSPVGQIYEQYF. Full variable domain (remainder filled in from reference TRBV28 and TRBJ2-7): DVKVTQSSRYLVKRTGEKVFLECVQDMDHENMFWYRQDPGLGLRLIYFSYDVKMKEKGDIPEGYSVSREKKERFSLILESASTNQTSMYLCASSPVGQIYEQYFGPGTRLTVT.

The gene calls are TRBV6-6 and TRBJ1-1; no clear D. The CDR3 is 16 residues long. Germline V gene sequence: CDR1 MNHNY, CDR2 SVGAGI (reference sequence). Trimming took off 0 bases at V and 0 bases at J, with 11 bases between the two ends. This chain's CDR3 is CASSYSLEEVNTEAFF. The CDR3 coding sequence is TGTGCCAGCAGTTACTCCCTCGAGGAAGTGAACACTGAAGCTTTCTTT.

The CDR3 coding sequence is TGTGCCAGCAGCCAAGGGACAGGGCAAGAGACCCAGTACTTC. It is translated as CASSQGTGQETQYF. The J gene is TRBJ2-5, the V gene TRBV7-9; 9 positions match TRBD1. The V and J ends lost 5 bases and 2 bases, in that order; junction bases with no gene match: 3. The CDR3 has 14 residues. Germline values: CDR1 SEHNR, CDR2 FQNEAQ (reference sequence). The variable domain in full, completed from reference TRBV7-9 and TRBJ2-5, reads DTGVSQNPRHKITKRGQNVTFRCDPISEHNRLYWYRQTLGQGPEFLTYFQNEAQLEKSRLLSDRFSAERPKGSFSTLEIQRTEQGDSAMYLCASSQGTGQETQYFGPGTRLLVL.

This sequence joins TRBV9 and TRBJ2-2, with TRBD2 matching over 12 bases. With 0 bases clipped from V and 4 bases from J, the junction kept 4 bases outside the gene matches. Looked up from germline, CDR1 is SGDLS and CDR2 is YYNGEE. This CDR3 has 17 residues. The CDR3 sequence is CASSVASGGGGTGELFF. The CDR3 DNA sequence: TGTGCCAGCAGCGTAGCTAGCGGGGGGGGCGGCACCGGGGAGCTGTTTTTT. The complete variable domain, with remaining parts taken from reference TRBV9 and TRBJ2-2, reads DSGVTQTPKHLITATGQRVTLRCSPRSGDLSVYWYQQSLDQGLQFLIQYYNGEERAKGNILERFSAQQFPDLHSELNLSSLELGDSALYFCASSVASGGGGTGELFFGEGSRLTVL.

This chain's CDR3 is CASSSTGAEAFF. DNA of the CDR3: TGTGCCAGCAGCTCCACAGGGGCTGAAGCTTTCTTT. This chain connects TRBV5-6 to TRBJ1-1; 7 positions match TRBD1. The ends lost 3 bases at V and 6 bases at J; junction bases unmatched: 2. CDR1 SGHDT and CDR2 YYEEEE come from the germline V gene. The CDR3 is 12 amino acids.

This clone has more than one count but fewer than ten. The chain combines TRBV7-9 with TRBJ2-7; 9 bases are shared with TRBD2. V shed 1 base and J 12 bases; nucleotides not matched to a gene: 10. CDR3 length: 14 amino acids. Germline V gene lookup returns CDR1 SEHNR and CDR2 FQNEAQ (reference sequence). The CDR3 DNA reads TGTGCCAGCAGCTTAGAAGCGGGAGGACTCTCTCCGTACTTC. Translating it yields CASSLEAGGLSPYF.

The CDR3 is CASRSLKDGPGGYTF. Written as DNA, the CDR3 is TGTGCCAGCAGGTCCCTCAAGGATGGCCCGGGTGGCTACACCTTC. V is TRBV9 and J is TRBJ1-2; no definite D call. The CDR3 runs to 15 residues. The V gene lost 5 bases and the J gene lost 7 bases, with 21 bases spanning the gap. CDR1 is SGDLS and CDR2 is YYNGEE in the germline V gene.

This chain joins TRBV30 and TRBJ2-7; the D gene is possibly TRBD1 (6 bases). CDR1 is GTSNPN and CDR2 is SVGIG in the germline V gene (reference sequence). The CDR3 covers 13 residues. V lost 4 bases to trimming and J lost 5 bases, with 15 bases between them. The CDR3 reads CAWNLRGINEQYF. The CDR3 nucleotides are TGTGCCTGGAACCTCAGGGGCATCAACGAGCAGTACTTC. The whole variable domain, filled in from reference TRBV30 and TRBJ2-7, reads SQTIHQWPATLVQPVGSPLSLECTVEGTSNPNLYWYRQAAGRGLQLLFYSVGIGQISSEVPQNLSASRPQDRQFILSSKKLLLSDSGFYLCAWNLRGINEQYFGPGTRLTVT.

The chain uses TRBV7-2 and TRBJ2-3, with D hard to call. Trimming removed 5 bases at V and 2 bases at J, with 5 bases between. Germline V lookup: CDR1 SGHTA, CDR2 FQGNSA. The CDR3 has 12 residues. The CDR3 bases are TGTGCCAGCAGCCCACACACAGATACGCAGTATTTT. Translated: CASSPHTDTQYF. Based on the CDR3 plus reference TRBV7-2 and TRBJ2-3, the full variable domain is GAGVSQSPSNKVTEKGKDVELRCDPISGHTALYWYRQSLGQGLEFLIYFQGNSAPDKSGLPSDRFSAERTGGSVSTLTIQRTQQEDSAVYLCASSPHTDTQYFGPGTRLTVL.

The chain recombines TRBV15 with TRBJ1-1; D not resolved. Between the trimmed V and J ends, which lost 1 base and 6 bases, there was a span of 6 bases. The CDR3 runs 12 residues. From germline, CDR1 is LNHNV and CDR2 YYDKDF (reference sequence). CDR3 amino acids: CATSRVSAEAFF. The CDR3 coding sequence is TGTGCCACCAGCAGAGTGAGCGCTGAAGCTTTCTTT.

This chain connects TRBV29-1 to TRBJ2-7, with D possibly matching TRBD1 (5 bases). Looked up from germline, CDR1 is SQVTM and CDR2 is ANQGSEA. Trimming took 1 base from V and 3 from J, leaving 19 bases between them. The CDR3 covers 16 residues. This CDR3 is CSVEVGLDFLHYEQYF. CDR3 coding DNA: TGCAGCGTTGAAGTGGGGCTCGACTTCCTCCACTACGAGCAGTACTTC.

The DNA for the CDR3 is TGTGCCAGCAGCTTAGGGGCCAGCGGAACAAATCAGCCCCAGCATTTT. It translates to CASSLGASGTNQPQHF. The chain joins TRBV7-8 to TRBJ1-5; D not resolved. The V gene's germline CDR1 is SGHVS and CDR2 FQNEAQ. V lost 1 base and J lost 4, with 14 bases in between. This CDR3 is 16 amino acids long.

J is TRBJ2-2 and V is TRBV5-4; the match to TRBD2 covers 7 bases. Germline-derived CDR1 and CDR2 are SGHNT and YYREEE (reference sequence). This CDR3 is built from 15 residues. Losses at the gene ends were 3 bases for V and 4 bases for J; bases not matched to a gene: 6. The CDR3 is CASSSIGTITGELFF. In nucleotides, the CDR3 is TGTGCCAGCAGCTCGATCGGGACTATCACCGGGGAGCTGTTTTTT.

J is TRBJ2-7 and V is TRBV6-5; possible D gene TRBD1, 5 bases. The CDR3 spans 13 residues. CDR1 is MNHEY and CDR2 is SVGAGI in the germline V gene. The ends were cut back, 7 bases at V and 0 bases at J, with 10 bases in the middle. CDR3 region: CASNIRDSYEQYF. As DNA, the CDR3 is TGTGCCAGCAACATCAGGGACTCCTACGAGCAGTACTTC.

The V call is TRBV4-2, the J call TRBJ1-5; D not certain. The CDR3 is 16 amino acids. V lost 8 bases and J lost 2, with 19 bases in between. CDR1 is LGHNA, CDR2 YNFKEQ, per germline. CDR3 nucleotide sequence: TGTGCCAGCGGAACCGGGAGACAATCCGGCAATCAGCCCCAGCATTTT. Its translation is CASGTGRQSGNQPQHF.

The chain is built from TRBV19 and TRBJ2-7; 8 nucleotides match TRBD2. The junction had 12 bases not matched to a gene; V was cut back by 6 bases and J by 2 bases. Germline lookup yields CDR1 LNHDA and CDR2 SQIVND (reference sequence). This CDR3 comprises 16 residues. CDR3 in DNA: TGTGCCAGTAGCCCCTCGGGGGTAGCGGGAACCTACGAGCAGTACTTC. Its protein product is CASSPSGVAGTYEQYF.

The gene calls are TRBV1 and TRBJ2-1; the table's D call, TRBD2, has no DNA check behind it. TRBV1 is flagged as a pseudogene. The CDR3 runs 18 residues. The CDR3 loop is CTSSRDSGGPQLNNEQFF. CDR3 coding DNA: TGCACCAGCAGCCGCGACAGCGGGGGCCCCCAACTCAACAATGAGCAGTTCTTC.

J is TRBJ1-4 and V is TRBV4-1, with D unclear. Germline CDR1 is MGHRA and CDR2 is YSYEKL. V lost 0 bases, J lost 3 bases, and 17 bases lay in between. CDR3 length equals 18 residues. CDR3 protein: CASSQDLVVGLANEKLFF. The CDR3 region has the DNA TGCGCCAGCAGCCAAGATCTAGTGGTGGGTCTGGCTAATGAAAAACTGTTTTTT.

The chain carries TRBV6-1 and TRBJ2-1, with D perhaps TRBD1 (5 bases). CDR1 is MNHNS and CDR2 is SASEGT in the germline V gene. V was trimmed by 3 bases and J by 0 bases, leaving 12 bases between them. The CDR3 has 16 residues. The CDR3 DNA sequence: TGTGCCAGCAGTGACCAGCCTGACAGCTCCTACAATGAGCAGTTCTTC. This codes for CASSDQPDSSYNEQFF.